This T cell receptor beta chain was profiled in a study of T-cell reconstitution after alpha-beta-depleted transplantation in children. Library preparation (for TCRbeta) was performed with unique molecular identifiers. TCRdb reprocessed the PCR reads with MiXCR, giving one entry per CDR3 protein. The data show about half a million distinct CDR3 sequences, 12% seen once. Sequencing used PBMCs from the stem cell graft donor, obtained from the stem cell graft. The TCR sequence derives from a human donor who donated a stem cell graft to a child with combined immunodeficiency.

CDR3 in amino acids: CASSLGGQGAGEQYF. The CDR3, as DNA: TGTGCCAGCAGCTTAGGGGGACAGGGGGCGGGGGAGCAGTACTTC. V gene TRBV7-2 combines with J gene TRBJ2-7, with 12 bases matching TRBD1. Germline values: CDR1 SGHTA, CDR2 FQGNSA. Losses at the gene ends were 1 base for V and 7 bases for J; bases not matched to a gene: 5. The CDR3 runs to 15 residues.